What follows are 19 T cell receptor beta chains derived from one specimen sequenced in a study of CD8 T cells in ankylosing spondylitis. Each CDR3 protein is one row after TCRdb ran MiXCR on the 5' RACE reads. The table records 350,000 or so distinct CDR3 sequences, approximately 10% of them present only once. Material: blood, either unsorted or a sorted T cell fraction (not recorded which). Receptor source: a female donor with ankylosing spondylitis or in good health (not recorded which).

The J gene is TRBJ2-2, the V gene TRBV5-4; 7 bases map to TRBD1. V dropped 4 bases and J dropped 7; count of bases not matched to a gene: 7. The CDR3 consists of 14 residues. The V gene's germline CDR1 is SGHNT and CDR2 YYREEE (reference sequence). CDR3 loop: CASSRQGSNGELFF. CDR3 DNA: TGTGCCAGCAGCCGACAGGGTAGTAACGGGGAGCTGTTTTTT.

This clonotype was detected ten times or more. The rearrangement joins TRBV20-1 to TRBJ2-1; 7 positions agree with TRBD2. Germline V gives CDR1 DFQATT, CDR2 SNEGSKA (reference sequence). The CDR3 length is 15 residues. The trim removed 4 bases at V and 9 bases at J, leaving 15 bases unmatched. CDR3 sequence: CSANHLRTSAFEQFF. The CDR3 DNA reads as TGCAGTGCTAACCACCTCCGGACTAGTGCTTTTGAGCAGTTCTTC.

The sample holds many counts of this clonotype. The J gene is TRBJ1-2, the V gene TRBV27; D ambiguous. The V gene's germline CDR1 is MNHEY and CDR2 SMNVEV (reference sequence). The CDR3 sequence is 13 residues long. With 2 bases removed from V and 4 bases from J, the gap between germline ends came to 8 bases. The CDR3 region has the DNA TGTGCCAGCAGTTTAGCACCGGCCTATGGCTACACCTTC. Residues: CASSLAPAYGYTF.

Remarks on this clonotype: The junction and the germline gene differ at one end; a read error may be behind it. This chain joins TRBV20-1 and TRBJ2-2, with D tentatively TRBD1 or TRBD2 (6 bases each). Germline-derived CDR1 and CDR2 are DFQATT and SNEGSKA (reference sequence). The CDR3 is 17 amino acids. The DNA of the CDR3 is TGCTGTGCCGCCGACACACAGGGCTATGCGGGAACCGGGGAGCTGTTTTTT. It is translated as CCAADTQGYAGTGELFF.

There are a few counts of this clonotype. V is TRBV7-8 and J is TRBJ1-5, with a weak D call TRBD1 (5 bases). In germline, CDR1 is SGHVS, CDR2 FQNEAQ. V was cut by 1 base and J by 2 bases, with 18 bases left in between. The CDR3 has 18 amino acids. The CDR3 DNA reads TGTGCCAGCAGCTTAGGGGGCGCCAGGGCGGCGGGCAATCAGCCCCAGCATTTT. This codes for CASSLGGARAAGNQPQHF.

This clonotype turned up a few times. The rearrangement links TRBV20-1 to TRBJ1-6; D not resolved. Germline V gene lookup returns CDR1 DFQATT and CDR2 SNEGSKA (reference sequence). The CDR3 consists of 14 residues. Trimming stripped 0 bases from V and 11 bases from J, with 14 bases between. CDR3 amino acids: CSAREGRPGPPLHF. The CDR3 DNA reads TGCAGTGCTAGAGAGGGCCGGCCCGGTCCACCCCTCCACTTT.

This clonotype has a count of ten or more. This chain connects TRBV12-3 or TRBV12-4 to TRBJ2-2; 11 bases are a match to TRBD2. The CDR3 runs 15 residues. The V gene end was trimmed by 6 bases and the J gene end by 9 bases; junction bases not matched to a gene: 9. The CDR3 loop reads CASSPGLAASRELFF. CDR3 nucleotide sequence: TGTGCCAGCAGCCCGGGACTAGCGGCTTCCCGGGAGCTGTTTTTT.

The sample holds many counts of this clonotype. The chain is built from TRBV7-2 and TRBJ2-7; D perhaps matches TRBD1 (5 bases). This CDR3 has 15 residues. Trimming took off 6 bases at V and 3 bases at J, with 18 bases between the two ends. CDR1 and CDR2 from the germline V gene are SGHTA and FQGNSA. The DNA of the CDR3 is TGTGCCAGCAGTGAAAGGGGTCTGCTAATCTACGAGCAGTACTTC. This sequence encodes CASSERGLLIYEQYF.

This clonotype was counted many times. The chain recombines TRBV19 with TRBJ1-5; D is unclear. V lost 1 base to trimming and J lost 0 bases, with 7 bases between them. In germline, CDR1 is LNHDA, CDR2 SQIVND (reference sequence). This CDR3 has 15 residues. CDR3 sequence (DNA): TGTGCCAGTAGTATAGGAGTCCGTAGCAATCAGCCCCAGCATTTT. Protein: CASSIGVRSNQPQHF.

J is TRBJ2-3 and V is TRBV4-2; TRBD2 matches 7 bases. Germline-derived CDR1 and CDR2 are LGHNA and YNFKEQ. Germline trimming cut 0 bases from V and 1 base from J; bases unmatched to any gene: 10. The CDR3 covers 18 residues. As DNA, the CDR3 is TGTGCCAGCAGCCAAGATGGGGGAGCGGGGCTGGGCACAGATACGCAGTATTTT. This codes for CASSQDGGAGLGTDTQYF.

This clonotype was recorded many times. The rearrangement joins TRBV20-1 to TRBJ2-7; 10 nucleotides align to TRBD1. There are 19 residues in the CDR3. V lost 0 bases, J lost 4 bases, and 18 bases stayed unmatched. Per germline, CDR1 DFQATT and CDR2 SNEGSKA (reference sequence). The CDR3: CSARDSPRDRGGRMYEQYF. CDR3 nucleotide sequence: TGCAGTGCTAGAGATTCCCCCCGGGACAGGGGAGGCCGTATGTACGAGCAGTACTTC.

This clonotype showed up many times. The DNA for the CDR3 is TGTGCCATCAGATCCGACAGGGGCTCAGGAAACACCATATATTTT. It codes for CAIRSDRGSGNTIYF. This chain uses TRBV10-3 with TRBJ1-3, with 8 positions matching TRBD1. Germline assignment: CDR1 ENHRY and CDR2 SYGVKD. J lost 4 bases, V lost 6 bases, and 8 bases had no gene match. CDR3 length equals 15 residues.

In DNA, the CDR3 is TGCGCCAGCAGCATGGGACAGACCCAGTACTTC. It encodes CASSMGQTQYF. The V gene is TRBV5-1, the J gene TRBJ2-5; D tentatively fits TRBD1 or TRBD2 (5 bases each). Trimming pared 4 bases from V and 6 bases from J, leaving 7 bases between. In germline, CDR1 is SGHRS, CDR2 YFSETQ. This CDR3 has 11 amino acids. Together with reference TRBV5-1 and TRBJ2-5, the CDR3 gives the full variable domain: KAGVTQTPRYLIKTRGQQVTLSCSPISGHRSVSWYQQTPGQGLQFLFEYFSETQRNKGNFPGRFSGRQFSNSRSEMNVSTLELGDSALYLCASSMGQTQYFGPGTRLLVL.

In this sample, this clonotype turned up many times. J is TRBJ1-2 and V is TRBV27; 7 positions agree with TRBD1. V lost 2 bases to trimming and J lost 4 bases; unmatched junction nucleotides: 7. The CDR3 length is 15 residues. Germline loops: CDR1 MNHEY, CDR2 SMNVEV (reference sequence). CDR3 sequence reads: CASSLRQGRSYGYTF. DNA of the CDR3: TGTGCCAGCAGTTTACGACAGGGTCGGTCCTATGGCTACACCTTC.

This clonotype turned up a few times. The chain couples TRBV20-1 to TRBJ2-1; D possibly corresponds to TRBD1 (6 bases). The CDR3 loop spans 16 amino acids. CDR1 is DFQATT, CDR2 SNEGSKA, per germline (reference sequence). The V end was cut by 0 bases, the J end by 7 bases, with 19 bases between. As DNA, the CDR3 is TGCAGTGCTAGAGACCCCCGGACAGATGGGGTGAATGAGCAGTTCTTC. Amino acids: CSARDPRTDGVNEQFF.

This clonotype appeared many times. The CDR3 bases are TGCAGTGCTAGTGACAGGTCCTACTACAATGAGCAGTTCTTC. Translation: CSASDRSYYNEQFF. The chain recombines TRBV20-1 with TRBJ2-1, with a tentative D call TRBD1 (6 bases). Germline CDR1 reads DFQATT; CDR2 reads SNEGSKA (reference sequence). V shed 3 bases and J shed 3 bases, with 12 bases lying between them. The CDR3 contains 14 residues.

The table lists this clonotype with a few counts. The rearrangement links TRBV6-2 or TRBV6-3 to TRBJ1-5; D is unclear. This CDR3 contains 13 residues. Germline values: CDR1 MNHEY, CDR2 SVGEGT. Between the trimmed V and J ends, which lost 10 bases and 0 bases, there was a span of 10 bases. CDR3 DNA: TGTGCCACCACCAGGACTAGCAATCAGCCCCAGCATTTT. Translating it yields CATTRTSNQPQHF.

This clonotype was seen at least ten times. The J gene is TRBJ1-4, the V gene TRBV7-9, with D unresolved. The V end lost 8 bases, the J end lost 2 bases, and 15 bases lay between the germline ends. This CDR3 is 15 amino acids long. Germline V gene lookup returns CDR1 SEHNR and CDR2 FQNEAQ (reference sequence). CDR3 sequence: CASQASLGTNEKLFF. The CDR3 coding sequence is TGTGCCAGCCAGGCCTCCCTGGGGACTAATGAAAAACTGTTTTTT.

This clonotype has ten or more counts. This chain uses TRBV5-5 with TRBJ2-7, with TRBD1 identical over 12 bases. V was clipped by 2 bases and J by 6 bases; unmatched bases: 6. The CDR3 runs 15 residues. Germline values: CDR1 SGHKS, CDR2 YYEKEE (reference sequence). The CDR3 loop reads CASSFPGTGGSEQYF. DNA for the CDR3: TGTGCCAGCAGCTTCCCTGGGACAGGGGGCTCCGAGCAGTACTTC.